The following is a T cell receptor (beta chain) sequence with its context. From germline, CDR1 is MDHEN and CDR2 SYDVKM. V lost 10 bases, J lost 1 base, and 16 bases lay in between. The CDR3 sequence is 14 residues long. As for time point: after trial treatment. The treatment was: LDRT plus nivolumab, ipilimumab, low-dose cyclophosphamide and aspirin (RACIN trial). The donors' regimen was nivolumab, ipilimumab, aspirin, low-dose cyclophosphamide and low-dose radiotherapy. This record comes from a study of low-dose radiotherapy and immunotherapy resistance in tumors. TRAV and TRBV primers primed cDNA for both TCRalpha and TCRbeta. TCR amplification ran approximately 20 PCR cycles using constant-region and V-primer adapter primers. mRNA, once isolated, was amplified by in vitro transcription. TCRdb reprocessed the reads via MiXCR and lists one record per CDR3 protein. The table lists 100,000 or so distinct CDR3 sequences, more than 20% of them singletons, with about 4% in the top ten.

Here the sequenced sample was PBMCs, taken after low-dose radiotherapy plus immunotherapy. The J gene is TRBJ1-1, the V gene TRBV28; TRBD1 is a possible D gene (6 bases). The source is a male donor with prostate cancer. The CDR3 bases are TGTGCCACCAAGGGGGGCCAGGCGAACACTGAAGCTTTCTTT. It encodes CATKGGQANTEAFF.